Described below is a single T cell receptor beta chain sequence and its context. No antigen is known for it. No qualities accompany the bases; no much larger clone lies one base away. Measured from the cysteine to the phenylalanine, the CDR3 is 13 residues long. Just the 39-base CDR3 DNA is kept, in frame starting at base 1. CDR1 and CDR2 (MNHEY, SVGAGI) derive from the germline V gene. V has 7 bases trimmed and J has 6 bases trimmed; junction bases matching no gene number 4. The data derive from a study of blood T cell repertoires in COVID-19 (dated by TCRdb to the early 2020s). Concerning the study at large: Samples covering the acute and convalescent phases of COVID-19 were provided by collaborators in the United States, Italy and Spain. The sample metadata nearly always contained a de-identified subject ID, COVID-19 status, age in years and sex. The prospective study material was composed of cDNA or gDNA derived from T cells, B-cell-depleted T cells, or PBMCs. The repertoires were released in a freely available public database intended as a resource for research on the immune response to SARS-CoV-2. The samples were drawn from the first 160 participants of the ongoing ImmuneRACE study and from about 1,200 subjects provided by 6 global collaborators. Where HLA class I and class II types were available, the types were taken from metadata supplied by the sample provider, not from assay-based typing. The dataset comprised deeply sampled blood TCRbeta repertoires from subjects exposed to, actively infected with, or recovered from COVID-19. General findings and caveats noted by the study authors: Clinical and demographic metadata were provided uncurated, with the amount varying by source and participant.

Participants in the prospective study were enrolled through a virtual design, were aged roughly 18 to 100 years, and lived in roughly 24 United States geographic areas. Cohort assignment in the prospective study relied on participant-reported clinical history from a screening survey and a study questionnaire. For ImmuneRACE Cohort 3, a participant was defined as recovered based on two consecutive negative NP/OP PCR tests, clearance by a healthcare professional, or resolution of symptoms. In the prospective study, whole blood, serum and a nasopharyngeal or oropharyngeal swab were collected from each participant by mobile phlebotomists. Prospective study participants could optionally give additional blood draws and questionnaires over an approximately two-month period. Before DNA extraction, prospective study blood samples were shipped either frozen or at room temperature. TCRbeta CDR3 regions were amplified from genomic DNA by means of the immunoSEQ Assay, a bias-controlled multiplex PCR. Turning to the authors' computational methods: The number of nucleated cells in each sample was estimated from the amplification of reference gene primers within the assay. To quantify the absolute abundance of each unique TCRbeta CDR3 rearrangement, sequence reads were collapsed and filtered. For each sample, productive Simpson clonality was calculated as the square root of Simpson's diversity index across productive rearrangements. TCRdb took this table from immuneACCESS and kept in-frame rearrangements with V and J called. Such tables lack part of the clones; where checked against another copy, unresolved V genes explain under half of the gap, and the rest is unexplained. Clonal size and the V and J genes are those of that table, whereas D and trimming came from the DNA. For this sample there are fewer than 300,000 clones; 75% to 90% appear just once. Jointly, the top ten make up 2% to 3% of the sample.

Recombination connected TRBV6-5 to TRBJ2-3, and TRBD2 aligns with 10 junction nucleotides. The sequenced sample was PBMCs or T cells enriched from blood (not recorded which). The TCR sequence derives from a woman aged 45-65 years who had recovered from COVID-19. The CDR3 reads CASKRGGADTQYF. DNA sequence: TGTGCCAGCAAGCGGGGGGGCGCCGATACGCAGTATTTT.